This TCR beta chain was found in a study of T cell clusters in autoimmune cytopenias. Findings and limits, study-wide: TRB repertoire shifts in secondary cytopenia and chronic lymphocytic leukemia mostly reflected lymphoma, not autoimmunity.

Multiplex touch-down PCR amplified TRB using TRB-A and TRB-B pools in one tube. TCRdb re-analyzed the multiplex PCR reads; it lists each CDR3 protein once, without DNA. The sample totals roughly 2,800 distinct CDR3 sequences; its top ten clones hold around a quarter. The CDR3 is made up of 14 amino acids. Germline V gives CDR1 SGHRS, CDR2 YFSETQ. Considering frequency, this clonotype is medium-sized. Its target is not known. Some 39,000 genome equivalents of blood DNA were amplified for TRB. The TCR comes from a human donor with an autoimmune cytopenia or autoimmune hepatitis (not recorded which). The specimen sequenced was peripheral blood. The chain links TRBV5-1 to TRBJ2-7; the D call from TCRdb, TRBD1, cannot be confirmed without DNA. The CDR3 reads CASSFGTLFYEQYF.